The rows below give T cell receptor beta chains drawn from one sample of a study of CD8 T cells in ankylosing spondylitis. TCRdb re-called the 5' RACE reads with MiXCR, one entry per CDR3 protein. This table holds roughly 180,000 distinct CDR3 sequences, 10% to 15% found once. Material: blood, either unsorted or a sorted T cell fraction (not recorded which). The receptors shown here come from a female donor with ankylosing spondylitis or in good health (not recorded which). Each CDR3 is given with its conserved first and last residue. The D gene is left open where the match is weak. Only part of the rows carry a size: once, few, many, or a class if the clone is expanded.

>.|few|13|TRBV20-1|TRBJ1-1
CGGAVVRNTEAFF
TGCGGGGGTGCAGTTGTTCGGAACACTGAAGCTTTCTTT
>TRBD1|.|13|TRBV5-1|TRBJ1-2
CASSRGQGGGYTF
TGCGCCAGCAGCCGCGGACAGGGAGGTGGCTACACCTTC
>.|many|17|TRBV11-2|TRBJ1-2
CASSLESPGAYVYGYTF
TGTGCCAGCAGCTTAGAGAGTCCTGGAGCTTATGTCTATGGCTACACCTTC
>.|few|15|TRBV28|TRBJ2-7
CASNSGGPRSYEQYF
TGTGCCAGCAATTCCGGGGGACCTCGATCCTACGAGCAGTACTTC
>.|few|17|TRBV7-2|TRBJ2-4
CASSNGPRISTKNIQYF
TGTGCCAGCAGCAACGGTCCGCGGATTAGTACCAAAAACATTCAGTACTTC
>.|many|14|TRBV10-3|TRBJ2-1
CAISSRLAYNEQFF
TGTGCCATCAGTTCTCGACTAGCCTACAATGAGCAGTTCTTC
>.|.|17|TRBV7-9|TRBJ2-1
CASSLIGGNSSYNEQFF
TGTGCCAGCAGCTTAATCGGCGGGAACAGCTCCTACAATGAGCAGTTCTTC
>.|many|16|TRBV18|TRBJ2-3
CASSPRTGDHSDTQYF
TGTGCCAGCTCACCGCGGACTGGGGATCACAGTGATACGCAGTATTTT
>TRBD1|.|15|TRBV11-2|TRBJ2-7
CASSLRTGSAYEQYF
TGTGCCAGCAGCCTACGGACAGGATCGGCCTACGAGCAGTACTTC
>.|few|14|TRBV19|TRBJ1-2
CASTLGGALDGSTF
TGTGCCAGTACCCTGGGCGGGGCGCTGGATGGCTCCACCTTC
>.|few|16|TRBV21-1|TRBJ2-1
CASGSDGTNEDNEQFF
TGTGCCAGCGGCTCTGACGGGACAAACGAAGACAATGAGCAGTTCTTC
>.|many|15|TRBV12-3/TRBV12-4|TRBJ1-5
CASSGKAISNQPQHF
TGTGCCAGCAGCGGCAAGGCCATTAGCAATCAGCCCCAGCATTTT
>.|many|13|TRBV2|TRBJ2-1
CASSPPFLVEQFF
TGTGCCAGCAGTCCCCCGTTTCTGGTTGAGCAGTTCTTC
>.|.|14|TRBV6-5|TRBJ2-2
CASSSGFGSGELFF
TGTGCCAGCAGTTCGGGATTCGGGTCCGGGGAGCTGTTTTTT
>TRBD2|.|14|TRBV7-2|TRBJ2-1
CASSRRGTYNEQFF
TGTGCCAGCAGCAGGCGGGGGACCTACAATGAGCAGTTCTTC
>.|few|14|TRBV4-3|TRBJ2-1
CASSPYQLAHEQFF
TGCGCCAGCAGCCCCTACCAGTTAGCACATGAGCAGTTCTTC
>.|many|16|TRBV12-3/TRBV12-4|TRBJ1-1
CASSLGLDSPRTEAFF
TGTGCCAGCAGTTTAGGCCTGGACAGTCCAAGGACTGAAGCTTTCTTT
>TRBD2|many|17|TRBV28|TRBJ2-5
CASSTRTSGSWQETQYF
TGTGCCAGCAGTACCCGGACTAGCGGGAGTTGGCAAGAGACCCAGTACTTC
>TRBD1|few|14|TRBV5-6|TRBJ1-1
CASSFRTGDAEAFF
TGTGCCAGCAGCTTTCGGACAGGGGATGCTGAAGCTTTCTTT
>TRBD2|many|16|TRBV6-4|TRBJ2-1
CASSVGGLAFRNEQFF
TGTGCCAGCAGTGTCGGGGGACTAGCTTTTCGCAATGAGCAGTTCTTC
>TRBD2|many|13|TRBV10-3|TRBJ2-2
CASWEGRTGELFF
TGTGCCTCCTGGGAGGGAAGGACCGGGGAGCTGTTTTTT
>.|many|19|TRBV5-1|TRBJ2-3
CASSFLSQGQYPSTDTQYF
TGCGCCAGCAGCTTCCTCTCACAGGGCCAATATCCTAGCACAGATACGCAGTATTTT
>.|few|13|TRBV3-1|TRBJ2-1
CASSQEGSGEQFF
TGTGCCAGCAGCCAAGAGGGTAGCGGTGAGCAGTTCTTC
>TRBD1|few|15|TRBV5-1|TRBJ2-1
CASSLAGLGGDEQFF
TGCGCCAGCAGCTTGGCCGGCTTAGGGGGCGATGAGCAGTTCTTC
>TRBD1|.|15|TRBV5-5|TRBJ2-7
CASSLWGQGGYEQYF
TGTGCCAGCAGCTTATGGGGACAGGGGGGCTACGAGCAGTACTTC
>TRBD2|few|14|TRBV12-3/TRBV12-4|TRBJ2-5
CASSLRGEVETQYF
TGTGCCAGCAGTTTACGGGGGGAGGTGGAGACCCAGTACTTC
>.|few|14|TRBV18|TRBJ1-5
CASSPDSSNQPQHF
TGTGCCAGCTCACCGGACAGTAGCAATCAGCCCCAGCATTTT
>.|few|14|TRBV20-1|TRBJ1-6
CSVLGLSYNSPLHF
TGCAGTGTTCTAGGGTTATCCTATAATTCACCCCTCCACTTT
>TRBD2|.|14|TRBV6-2/TRBV6-3|TRBJ2-2
CASSWTSWAGELFF
TGTGCCAGCAGTTGGACTAGCTGGGCCGGGGAGCTGTTTTTT
>.|many|13|TRBV20-1|TRBJ2-5
CSARVPGPETQYF
TGCAGTGCTAGAGTTCCGGGCCCAGAGACCCAGTACTTC
>.|many|16|TRBV3-1|TRBJ2-1
CASSQVGRGEYNEQFF
TGTGCCAGCAGCCAAGTGGGCAGGGGGGAGTACAATGAGCAGTTCTTC
>.|.|17|TRBV4-3|TRBJ2-1
CASSQEGPTSSYNEQFF
TGCGCCAGCAGCCAAGAAGGGCCTACGAGCTCCTACAATGAGCAGTTCTTC
>TRBD2|.|14|TRBV19|TRBJ2-2
CASQGLASTGELFF
TGTGCCAGCCAGGGACTAGCGAGCACCGGGGAGCTGTTTTTT
>TRBD2|many|15|TRBV27|TRBJ2-7
CASSLSSSSGYEQYF
TGTGCCAGCAGTTTATCGTCGTCTAGCGGCTACGAGCAGTACTTC
>TRBD2|few|15|TRBV5-6|TRBJ2-3
CASSFEGGLTDTQYF
TGTGCCAGCAGCTTTGAGGGAGGGCTCACAGATACGCAGTATTTT
>TRBD2|many|12|TRBV7-9|TRBJ2-7
CASSDSGSQQYF
TGTGCCAGCTCAGACAGCGGGAGCCAACAGTACTTC
>.|many|13|TRBV27|TRBJ1-1
CASGTGGVTEAFF
TGTGCCAGCGGGACCGGGGGGGTCACTGAAGCTTTCTTT
>.|.|16|TRBV7-2|TRBJ1-3
CASSPTRDLSGNTIYF
TGTGCCAGCAGCCCGACCCGGGATCTCTCTGGAAACACCATATATTTT
>TRBD2|many|14|TRBV20-1|TRBJ2-7
CSARTSGREYEQYF
TGCAGTGCTAGAACTAGCGGGAGGGAGTACGAGCAGTACTTC
>.|.|14|TRBV7-2|TRBJ1-5
CASSLQYSNQPQHF
TGTGCCAGTAGCTTACAGTATAGCAATCAGCCCCAGCATTTT